The 28 T cell receptor beta chains presented below share a single source sample, sequenced in a study of early T cells in non-severe SARS-CoV-2 infection. One entry per CDR3 protein, called by TCRdb with MiXCR from the 5' RACE reads. This sample yields roughly 65,000 distinct CDR3 sequences, of which 9% to 15% are seen a single time; more than 1.5% belongs to the top ten. The specimen was whole blood. Source of these receptors: an adult who was a healthcare worker with PCR-confirmed SARS-CoV-2 infection or an uninfected control (not recorded which).

This clonotype was seen a few times. The J gene is TRBJ1-2, the V gene TRBV27; perhaps TRBD1 as D (6 bases). The V and J ends lost 3 bases and 2 bases respectively, with 13 bases between them. Germline V gene sequence: CDR1 MNHEY, CDR2 SMNVEV (reference sequence). The CDR3 has 15 residues. CDR3 residues: CASSFLPTGNYGYTF. CDR3 nucleotide sequence: TGTGCCAGCAGTTTTCTCCCCACAGGGAACTATGGCTACACCTTC.

This clonotype was seen a few times. DNA of the CDR3: TGCAGCGTAGCCGGGACCGCAGCATCGGAAAAACTGTTTTTT. It is translated as CSVAGTAASEKLFF. The V gene is TRBV29-1, the J gene TRBJ1-4; TRBD1 might be the D (5 bases). The germline V and J ends were trimmed by 6 bases and 8 bases, with 19 bases remaining between them. This CDR3 contains 14 residues. The germline V gene has CDR1 SQVTM and CDR2 ANQGSEA.

This clonotype was found a few times. V is TRBV9 and J is TRBJ2-3; D may be TRBD1 (5 bases). From germline, CDR1 is SGDLS and CDR2 YYNGEE. The CDR3 spans 15 residues. Trimming removed 0 bases from V and 3 bases from J, with 11 bases in between. CDR3: CASSVDPQGTDTQYF. The CDR3 DNA reads as TGTGCCAGCAGCGTAGATCCCCAGGGTACAGATACGCAGTATTTT.

Note on this clonotype: A read error may explain this, as a much larger clone is one base away. The V gene is TRBV5-4, the J gene TRBJ2-7, with D maybe TRBD1 (6 bases). This CDR3 comprises 13 residues. In germline, CDR1 is SGHNT, CDR2 YYREEE (reference sequence). CDR3 amino acids: CANSSNREREQYF. The CDR3 coding sequence is TGTGCCAACAGCTCCAACAGGGAACGGGAGCAGTACTTC.

This clonotype was seen repeatedly, ten times or more. V and J are TRBV12-3 or TRBV12-4 and TRBJ2-3; D is undetermined. The CDR3 runs 16 residues. V lost 7 bases to trimming and J lost 0 bases, with 17 bases between them. CDR3 amino acids: CASTSFGKPSTDTQYF. CDR3 in DNA: TGTGCCAGCACCTCCTTTGGGAAGCCTAGCACAGATACGCAGTATTTT.

The V and J genes are TRBV7-3 and TRBJ2-5, with D perhaps matching TRBD2 (7 bases). Per the germline V gene, CDR1 is SGHTA and CDR2 is FQGTGA. The ends were cut back, 5 bases at V and 4 bases at J, with 20 bases in the middle. The CDR3 has 16 amino acids. The CDR3 loop is CASSPGLGLGGETQYF. The CDR3 DNA is TGTGCCAGCAGCCCGGGATTAGGACTAGGGGGAGAGACCCAGTACTTC.

Here the CDR3 DNA reads TGCAGTGCTAGCGGCCCCCGGGACCACAATGAGCAGTTCTTC. This gives the protein CSASGPRDHNEQFF. The chain links TRBV20-1 to TRBJ2-1, with D perhaps TRBD1 or TRBD2 (5 bases each). Germline V gene sequence: CDR1 DFQATT, CDR2 SNEGSKA (reference sequence). The CDR3 length is 14 residues. The V gene lost 3 bases and the J gene lost 5 bases, with 14 bases spanning the gap.

The chain uses TRBV29-1 and TRBJ1-1; no definite D call. V was pared by 4 bases and J by 0 bases, with 15 bases between. The CDR3 totals 15 residues. The V gene's germline CDR1 is SQVTM and CDR2 ANQGSEA. CDR3: CSVVSVFGMNTEAFF. The DNA for the CDR3 is TGCAGCGTTGTATCAGTGTTTGGCATGAACACTGAAGCTTTCTTT.

This rearrangement joins TRBV19 to TRBJ2-3, with TRBD2 identical over 10 bases. The CDR3 totals 15 residues. V shed 6 bases and J 3 bases; nucleotides not matched to a gene: 6. In germline, CDR1 is LNHDA, CDR2 SQIVND (reference sequence). This chain's CDR3 is CASRPTSGVTDTQYF. The CDR3 coding sequence is TGTGCCAGTAGACCCACTAGCGGGGTTACAGATACGCAGTATTTT.

This clonotype was counted ten times or more. The chain joins TRBV20-1 to TRBJ2-3, with D perhaps TRBD1 or TRBD2 (5 bases each). This CDR3 comprises 14 residues. Germline V lookup: CDR1 DFQATT, CDR2 SNEGSKA (reference sequence). Trimming left V 5 bases short and J 1 base short, with 13 bases between. DNA of the CDR3: TGCAGTGCTGAACTAGGGGATGGCACAGATACGCAGTATTTT. The encoded protein is CSAELGDGTDTQYF.

By frequency in the sample, this clonotype is medium-sized. The chain links TRBV6-5 to TRBJ2-3; possible D gene TRBD2, 5 bases. V was clipped by 6 bases and J by 4 bases, with 17 bases between them. The CDR3 spans 15 residues. Germline V CDR1 and CDR2: MNHEY, SVGAGI. CDR3 in amino acids: CASRPTRVSADTQYF. The CDR3 DNA is TGTGCCAGCAGGCCCACTAGGGTTAGCGCAGATACGCAGTATTTT.

DNA of the CDR3: TGTGCCAGCAGCCAAATACAGGGCTATGGCTACACCTTC. Translation: CASSQIQGYGYTF. The J gene is TRBJ1-2, the V gene TRBV3-1; D is possibly TRBD1 (6 bases). The CDR3 sequence is 13 residues long. The germline CDR1 and CDR2 sequences are LGHDT and YNNKEL (reference sequence). Deletions cut 2 bases from V and 4 bases from J, with 8 bases between.

This clonotype was recorded at least ten times. The chain recombines TRBV15 with TRBJ2-3; 10 nucleotides line up with TRBD1. The CDR3 extends over 19 amino acids. Trimming cost V 5 bases and J 2 bases; bases outside gene matches: 16. Germline values: CDR1 LNHNV, CDR2 YYDKDF (reference sequence). CDR3 region: CATSLPRDLDRGFTDTQYF. Written as DNA, the CDR3 is TGTGCCACCAGCCTCCCGCGGGATCTGGACAGGGGGTTCACAGATACGCAGTATTTT. The full variable domain, rest sourced from reference TRBV15 and TRBJ2-3, is DAMVIQNPRYQVTQFGKPVTLSCSQTLNHNVMYWYQQKSSQAPKLLFHYYDKDFNNEADTPDNFQSRRPNTSFCFLDIRSPGLGDTAMYLCATSLPRDLDRGFTDTQYFGPGTRLTVL.

This clonotype was seen a handful of times. This chain joins TRBV2 and TRBJ2-2; D ambiguous. The CDR3 length is 15 residues. V was trimmed by 8 bases and J by 2 bases, leaving 15 bases between them. CDR1 is SNHLY, CDR2 FYNNEI, per germline. CDR3 bases: TGTGCCAGCTCCGAGAGGCCGATTAACACCGGGGAGCTGTTTTTT. Translating it yields CASSERPINTGELFF.

There are many counts of this clonotype. The rearrangement joins TRBV6-2 or TRBV6-3 to TRBJ1-5, with D perhaps matching TRBD1 (6 bases). Trimming took off 3 bases at V and 3 bases at J, with 15 bases between the two ends. This CDR3 contains 16 residues. Germline V gene data show CDR1 as MNHEY and CDR2 as SVGEGT. Here the CDR3 DNA reads TGTGCCAGCAGTTATTCGACAGGCCACCACAATCAGCCCCAGCATTTT. As protein: CASSYSTGHHNQPQHF.

The rearrangement joins TRBV30 to TRBJ1-5; D gene uncertain. The CDR3 runs 14 residues. Germline CDR1 GTSNPN, CDR2 SVGIG (reference sequence). The ends were cut back, 2 bases at V and 0 bases at J, with 8 bases in the middle. The chain's CDR3 is CAWSPGYSNQPQHF. The CDR3 DNA reads TGTGCCTGGAGTCCGGGCTATAGCAATCAGCCCCAGCATTTT.

This clonotype was seen a few times. The gene calls are TRBV20-1 and TRBJ1-1, with D uncertain. Deletions cut 0 bases from V and 8 bases from J, with 16 bases between. This CDR3 contains 14 residues. Germline loops: CDR1 DFQATT, CDR2 SNEGSKA (reference sequence). The CDR3 nucleotides are TGCAGTGCTAGAGATACGGGCCAGCCGATAGAAGCTTTCTTT. Translated, it gives CSARDTGQPIEAFF.

The table lists this clonotype with many counts. The CDR3 here is CASSSFTDTQYF. The CDR3 nucleotides read TGTGCCAGCAGCTCGTTCACAGATACGCAGTATTTT. The chain carries TRBV12-3 or TRBV12-4 and TRBJ2-3; D remains unclear. V lost 6 bases and J lost 2, with 6 bases in between. The CDR3 consists of 12 residues.

This clonotype was recorded many times. The chain is built from TRBV5-1 and TRBJ2-3; 7 bases map to TRBD2. The CDR3 runs to 17 residues. The trim removed 0 bases at V and 0 bases at J, leaving 7 bases unmatched. CDR1 is SGHRS and CDR2 is YFSETQ in the germline V gene. CDR3 in DNA: TGCGCCAGCAGCTTGGAGGTTGGGCGGGGGAGCACAGATACGCAGTATTTT. Translation: CASSLEVGRGSTDTQYF.

A few counts support this clonotype. The gene calls are TRBV7-9 and TRBJ1-1; D is unclear. Germline V gives CDR1 SEHNR, CDR2 FQNEAQ (reference sequence). This CDR3 spans 16 amino acids. V was clipped by 1 base and J by 4 bases, with 16 bases between them. As DNA, the CDR3 is TGTGCCAGCAGCTTAGGAGGCAGCTCCCCCGGCACTGAAGCTTTCTTT. This encodes CASSLGGSSPGTEAFF.

This clonotype has a count of ten or more. This chain joins TRBV19 and TRBJ2-1; 16 bases are a match to TRBD2. Germline-derived CDR1 and CDR2 are LNHDA and SQIVND (reference sequence). V lost 2 bases to trimming and J lost 0 bases; unmatched junction nucleotides: 7. The CDR3 runs to 20 residues. CDR3 sequence (DNA): TGTGCCAGTAGTATAAAAGGGACTAGCGGGGGGGCCGGCTCCTACAATGAGCAGTTCTTC. Translated: CASSIKGTSGGAGSYNEQFF.

This clonotype has a handful of counts. The rearrangement joins TRBV6-6 to TRBJ2-7; D might be TRBD1 or TRBD2, each matching 5 bases. Germline assignment: CDR1 MNHNY and CDR2 SVGAGI (reference sequence). With 6 bases removed from V and 0 bases from J, the gap between germline ends came to 12 bases. The CDR3 contains 14 residues. The CDR3: CASSGRDGSYEQYF. The CDR3 nucleotides are TGTGCCAGCAGCGGCCGGGACGGCTCCTACGAGCAGTACTTC.

This clonotype was counted between two and nine times. The chain recombines TRBV20-1 with TRBJ1-1; perhaps TRBD1 as D (5 bases). Trimming pared 0 bases from V and 1 base from J, leaving 15 bases between. The CDR3 length is 16 residues. Germline loops: CDR1 DFQATT, CDR2 SNEGSKA (reference sequence). CDR3 nucleotide sequence: TGCAGTGCTAGAGAGGTAACAGGTCTTTGGAACACTGAAGCTTTCTTT. This sequence encodes CSAREVTGLWNTEAFF.

This clonotype was observed many times. This rearrangement joins TRBV21-1 to TRBJ2-7; the DNA was not used to check the table's D call, TRBD1. TRBV21-1 corresponds to a pseudogene. CDR3 length equals 14 residues. CDR3 loop: CASTTPGGCYEQYF. The CDR3 nucleotides read TGTGCCAGCACCACCCCGGGCGGATGCTACGAGCAGTACTTC.

V and J are TRBV19 and TRBJ2-1, with TRBD1 matching 9 bases. CDR1 is LNHDA, CDR2 SQIVND, per germline (reference sequence). V shed 6 bases and J 2 bases; nucleotides not matched to a gene: 5. The CDR3 contains 15 residues. The DNA for the CDR3 is TGTGCCAGTAGCGAACGACAGGGGGCCTACAATGAGCAGTTCTTC. Translated, it gives CASSERQGAYNEQFF.

This rearrangement joins TRBV20-1 to TRBJ2-6; D unresolved. The CDR3 is made up of 12 amino acids. Trimming shortened V by 5 bases and J by 0 bases, and 2 bases separated the two germline ends. The germline V gene encodes CDR1 DFQATT and CDR2 SNEGSKA (reference sequence). In nucleotides, the CDR3 is TGCAGTGCTCCCTCTGGGGCCAACGTCCTGACTTTC. Protein sequence: CSAPSGANVLTF.

This chain uses TRBV20-1 with TRBJ2-7, with D tentatively TRBD2 (6 bases). Per germline, CDR1 DFQATT and CDR2 SNEGSKA (reference sequence). The V and J ends lost 6 bases and 4 bases respectively, with 13 bases between them. There are 12 residues in the CDR3. The CDR3 sequence is CSAHSAGYEQYF. In DNA, the CDR3 is TGCAGTGCCCATTCGGCGGGGTACGAGCAGTACTTC.

This chain links TRBV4-1 with TRBJ1-2; D gene ambiguous. Trimming cost V 1 base and J 4 bases, with 13 bases left between them. CDR1 and CDR2 from the germline V gene are MGHRA and YSYEKL. This CDR3 is built from 15 residues. The CDR3 sequence: CASSQGAVSGYGYTF. As DNA, the CDR3 is TGCGCCAGCAGCCAAGGGGCCGTATCGGGCTATGGCTACACCTTC.